Each of the 32 T cell receptor beta chains below was sequenced from the same sample in a study of T cells after yellow fever vaccination. TCRdb processed the 5' RACE reads anew with MiXCR; each CDR3 protein has one entry. Seen here are hundreds of thousands of distinct CDR3 sequences, roughly 14% observed once, and the top ten hold about 14%. Material: PBMCs, obtained on the day of the yellow fever booster vaccination. Source of these receptors: a young man who received the YFV17D yellow fever vaccine.

This clonotype was observed a handful of times. V is TRBV29-1 and J is TRBJ1-2; D is perhaps TRBD1 (5 bases). CDR1 SQVTM and CDR2 ANQGSEA come from the germline V gene. The V end lost 6 bases, the J end lost 4 bases, and 12 bases lay between the germline ends. The CDR3 extends over 12 amino acids. The CDR3 nucleotides read TGCAGCGTCGTCACAGGTTTCTATGGCTACACCTTC. Translating it yields CSVVTGFYGYTF.

V and J are TRBV19 and TRBJ1-1; possible D gene TRBD1, 5 bases. V lost 7 bases, J lost 0 bases, and 9 bases lay in between. The CDR3 covers 13 residues. Germline V CDR1 and CDR2: LNHDA, SQIVND (reference sequence). The DNA of the CDR3 is TGTGCCAGTATGGGGCAGATGAACACTGAAGCTTTCTTT. Residues: CASMGQMNTEAFF. The full variable domain, with the rest looked up from reference TRBV19 and TRBJ1-1, is DGGITQSPKYLFRKEGQNVTLSCEQNLNHDAMYWYRQDPGQGLRLIYYSQIVNDFQKGDIAEGYSVSREKKESFPLTVTSAQKNPTAFYLCASMGQMNTEAFFGQGTRLTVV.

This clonotype occurred many times. The J gene is TRBJ1-4, the V gene TRBV7-8, with D hard to call. The CDR3 is 13 residues long. The germline V gene has CDR1 SGHVS and CDR2 FQNEAQ. Trimming removed 7 bases from V and 4 bases from J, with 10 bases in between. CDR3 sequence: CASKVDVNEKLFF. Written as DNA, the CDR3 is TGTGCCAGCAAAGTGGACGTTAATGAAAAACTGTTTTTT.

Comments on this clonotype: One end of the junction fails to match germline, which may point to a read error. DNA for the CDR3: TGTGCCAGCAGCGGGGGGACAGGGGATCCCAATGGCTTCACCTTC. This sequence encodes CASSGGTGDPNGFTF. This chain links TRBV5-4 with TRBJ1-2; 10 bases map to TRBD1. CDR1 is SGHNT and CDR2 is YYREEE in the germline V gene (reference sequence). CDR3 length equals 15 residues.

V usage is TRBV7-9 and J usage is TRBJ2-1, with D possibly TRBD1 on 6 matching bases. CDR3 length: 16 amino acids. Trimming stripped 1 base from V and 1 base from J, with 11 bases between. CDR1 is SEHNR and CDR2 is FQNEAQ in the germline V gene (reference sequence). The CDR3 DNA is TGTGCCAGCAGCTTAGACAGGGCGTTATCCTACAATGAGCAGTTCTTC. Protein product: CASSLDRALSYNEQFF.

The chain uses TRBV20-1 and TRBJ2-7; 9 nucleotides align to TRBD2. From germline, CDR1 is DFQATT and CDR2 SNEGSKA (reference sequence). The length of the CDR3 is 15 residues. V lost 0 bases, J lost 0 bases, and 3 bases stayed unmatched. The CDR3 here is CSARDLTSGSYEQYF. The DNA of the CDR3 is TGCAGTGCTAGAGATCTGACTAGCGGCTCCTACGAGCAGTACTTC.

The chain combines TRBV6-5 with TRBJ2-1; D gene unclear. This CDR3 comprises 18 residues. Between the trimmed V and J ends, which lost 2 bases and 3 bases, there was a span of 20 bases. Germline V lookup: CDR1 MNHEY, CDR2 SVGAGI. CDR3: CASSYLTGAQWVYNEQFF. The CDR3 DNA reads as TGTGCCAGCAGTTACCTGACGGGCGCCCAGTGGGTCTACAATGAGCAGTTCTTC.

This clonotype was counted at least ten times. The chain couples TRBV20-1 to TRBJ2-7, with D perhaps given as TRBD1 or TRBD2 (5 bases each). CDR1 is DFQATT and CDR2 is SNEGSKA in the germline V gene (reference sequence). This CDR3 contains 12 residues. Trimming took off 6 bases at V and 2 bases at J, with 11 bases between the two ends. CDR3 coding DNA: TGCAGTGCCCGGGACCTTACCTACGAGCAGTACTTC. This gives the protein CSARDLTYEQYF.

V and J are TRBV10-2 and TRBJ1-4, with D perhaps matching TRBD1 (5 bases). V lost 6 bases, J lost 5 bases, and 16 bases lay in between. The CDR3 has 15 residues. CDR1 and CDR2 from the germline V gene are WSHSY and SAAADI. The CDR3 sequence: CASRDLDRQNEKLFF. The CDR3 coding sequence is TGCGCCAGCAGGGACCTAGACAGACAAAATGAAAAACTGTTTTTT.

This clonotype turned up a few times. The chain is built from TRBV5-1 and TRBJ2-5; D call uncertain. Germline assignment: CDR1 SGHRS and CDR2 YFSETQ. CDR3 length equals 16 residues. V lost 1 base to trimming and J lost 4 bases, with 17 bases between them. The CDR3 loop is CASSLSRNAVGETQYF. CDR3 nucleotide sequence: TGCGCCAGCAGCTTGTCTCGTAACGCGGTGGGAGAGACCCAGTACTTC.

This clonotype was seen only a few times. This rearrangement joins TRBV7-9 to TRBJ1-1; D uncertain. The CDR3 runs 15 residues. V was trimmed by 3 bases and J by 6 bases, leaving 17 bases between them. Germline V CDR1 and CDR2: SEHNR, FQNEAQ (reference sequence). The CDR3 region is CASSLWATKTPEAFF. The CDR3 region has the DNA TGTGCCAGCAGCTTGTGGGCCACGAAAACTCCTGAAGCTTTCTTT.

The rearrangement links TRBV5-1 to TRBJ2-7; no clear D. There are 12 residues in the CDR3. The V gene's germline CDR1 is SGHRS and CDR2 YFSETQ. Trimming took 5 bases from V and 3 from J, leaving 9 bases between them. CDR3 loop: CASRDQGYEQYF. DNA for the CDR3: TGCGCCAGCAGGGACCAAGGCTACGAGCAGTACTTC. Together with reference TRBV5-1 and TRBJ2-7, the CDR3 gives the full variable domain: KAGVTQTPRYLIKTRGQQVTLSCSPISGHRSVSWYQQTPGQGLQFLFEYFSETQRNKGNFPGRFSGRQFSNSRSEMNVSTLELGDSALYLCASRDQGYEQYFGPGTRLTVT.

The chain links TRBV9 to TRBJ2-2, with a tentative D call TRBD2 (7 bases). Germline lookup yields CDR1 SGDLS and CDR2 YYNGEE. The CDR3 is 17 amino acids. V lost 3 bases and J lost 5, with 20 bases in between. The CDR3 is CASSAELRTRGTGELFF. The CDR3 bases are TGTGCCAGCAGCGCCGAGTTAAGGACTAGGGGGACCGGGGAGCTGTTTTTT.

The chain is built from TRBV6-5 and TRBJ2-1; D is uncertain. This CDR3 comprises 9 residues. In germline, CDR1 is MNHEY, CDR2 SVGAGI. Deletions cut 11 bases from V and 14 bases from J, with 13 bases between. CDR3 sequence reads: CALGPRKFF. The CDR3 nucleotides read TGTGCCCTCGGCCCTAGGAAGTTCTTC.

This clonotype has just a few counts. The V call is TRBV12-3 or TRBV12-4, the J call TRBJ2-3; 10 positions match TRBD1. Trimming at V came to 5 bases and at J to 12 bases, leaving 5 bases not matched to a gene. The CDR3 contains 12 residues. CDR3 bases: TGTGCCAGCAGTCCCCGGACAGGGGGACAGTATTTT. It encodes CASSPRTGGQYF.

At least ten counts were recorded for this clonotype. The chain couples TRBV9 to TRBJ2-1; the D is unclear. CDR3 length equals 12 residues. CDR1 is SGDLS and CDR2 is YYNGEE in the germline V gene. The V end lost 3 bases, the J end lost 3 bases, and 4 bases lay between the germline ends. The DNA of the CDR3 is TGTGCCAGCAGCGCAAGCTACAATGAGCAGTTCTTC. Translated, it gives CASSASYNEQFF.

V usage is TRBV6-5 and J usage is TRBJ2-1; D is perhaps TRBD2 (5 bases). Germline V CDR1 and CDR2: MNHEY, SVGAGI. The CDR3 consists of 15 residues. The V end lost 2 bases, the J end lost 10 bases, and 18 bases lay between the germline ends. The CDR3 reads CASSYGGLSLWEQFF. The DNA of the CDR3 is TGTGCCAGCAGTTACGGAGGACTCTCCCTATGGGAGCAGTTCTTC.

The V and J genes are TRBV5-4 and TRBJ1-1; a possible D gene is TRBD1 (5 bases). The V gene's germline CDR1 is SGHNT and CDR2 YYREEE (reference sequence). V shed 4 bases and J shed 1 base, with 11 bases lying between them. The CDR3 consists of 14 residues. CDR3: CASSRDAKNTEAFF. The CDR3 DNA reads TGTGCCAGCAGCAGGGACGCCAAGAACACTGAAGCTTTCTTT.

The V call is TRBV5-1, the J call TRBJ2-3; 11 nucleotides match TRBD2. The V gene end was trimmed by 0 bases and the J gene end by 2 bases; junction bases not matched to a gene: 5. Germline V gene sequence: CDR1 SGHRS, CDR2 YFSETQ. The CDR3 has 17 amino acids. The CDR3 coding sequence is TGCGCCAGCAGCTTGGCGATAGCGGGAGGGCACACAGATACGCAGTATTTT. Translation: CASSLAIAGGHTDTQYF.

A few counts support this clonotype. This sequence joins TRBV7-9 and TRBJ1-5; TRBD1 is a possible D gene (6 bases). The CDR3 sequence is 14 residues long. V was cut by 8 bases and J by 3 bases, with 14 bases left in between. The germline gives CDR1 SEHNR, CDR2 FQNEAQ (reference sequence). CDR3 sequence (DNA): TGTGCCAGCGGGGGGACAAATCTCAATCAGCCCCAGCATTTT. Protein sequence: CASGGTNLNQPQHF.

This clonotype turned up a few times. The rearrangement uses TRBV5-1 and TRBJ1-1; the match to TRBD1 covers 7 bases. The CDR3 has 16 residues. V trimming: 0 bases; J trimming: 1 base; junction bases outside the gene matches: 6. Per the germline V gene, CDR1 is SGHRS and CDR2 is YFSETQ. CDR3 nucleotide sequence: TGCGCCAGCAGCTTGGCCCGGGGACAGCAGAACACTGAAGCTTTCTTT. It specifies CASSLARGQQNTEAFF.

The CDR3 here is CASRGTSGHTYEQYF. In nucleotides, the CDR3 is TGTGCCAGCCGGGGGACTAGCGGACATACCTACGAGCAGTACTTC. The rearrangement joins TRBV6-1 to TRBJ2-7, with 11 bases aligning to TRBD2. This CDR3 is 15 amino acids long. With V trimmed by 8 bases and J by 2 bases, 8 bases remained unmatched. Germline CDR1 is MNHNS and CDR2 is SASEGT.

This clonotype was counted ten times or more. The chain joins TRBV20-1 to TRBJ1-2; perhaps TRBD1 as D (5 bases). This CDR3 contains 14 residues. Germline V gene data show CDR1 as DFQATT and CDR2 as SNEGSKA (reference sequence). Trimming removed 2 bases at V and 8 bases at J, with 18 bases between. CDR3 protein: CSARRTTDSRGYTF. For the CDR3, the DNA is TGCAGTGCTAGACGGACGACAGACAGCAGGGGCTACACCTTC.

This clonotype was detected only a few times. The chain uses TRBV7-2 and TRBJ2-1, with 8 bases fitting TRBD1. The CDR3 loop spans 15 amino acids. In germline, CDR1 is SGHTA, CDR2 FQGNSA. V lost 3 bases, J lost 6 bases, and 7 bases stayed unmatched. The CDR3: CASSFFGQGSNEQFF. In nucleotides, the CDR3 is TGTGCCAGCAGCTTTTTTGGACAGGGATCCAATGAGCAGTTCTTC.

The sample holds many counts of this clonotype. The chain recombines TRBV12-3 or TRBV12-4 with TRBJ1-5; D is ambiguous. CDR3 length: 14 residues. The V gene lost 2 bases and the J gene lost 2 bases, with 7 bases spanning the gap. The CDR3 DNA reads TGTGCCAGCAGTTTAATCATGGGCAATCAGCCCCAGCATTTT. Translating it yields CASSLIMGNQPQHF.

As concerns this clonotype: At one of its ends the junction is not consistent with the germline gene, which may arise from a read error. V is TRBV5-1 and J is TRBJ2-2, with D possibly being TRBD2 (5 bases). Germline loops: CDR1 SGHRS, CDR2 YFSETQ. This CDR3 is built from 15 residues. The CDR3, as DNA: TGCGCCAGCAGCTTTAGCGACCCGGTAGCCGGGGAGCTGGTTTTT. Translated, it gives CASSFSDPVAGELVF.

This clonotype has a handful of counts. This rearrangement joins TRBV15 to TRBJ2-5; TRBD1 agrees at 7 bases. The CDR3 loop spans 16 amino acids. V shed 3 bases, J shed 4 bases, and the junction held 11 bases outside the gene matches. From germline, CDR1 is LNHNV and CDR2 YYDKDF (reference sequence). CDR3 DNA: TGTGCCACCAGCAGCCGACAGGGAATTTATGGAGAGACCCAGTACTTC. This gives the protein CATSSRQGIYGETQYF.

V gene TRBV10-3 combines with J gene TRBJ1-1; no firm D call. Trimming left V 1 base short and J 0 bases short, with 6 bases between. The CDR3 runs to 14 residues. Germline V lookup: CDR1 ENHRY, CDR2 SYGVKD. This CDR3 reads CAISELGMNTEAFF. In DNA, the CDR3 is TGTGCCATCAGTGAGTTGGGCATGAACACTGAAGCTTTCTTT.

The V gene is TRBV5-1, the J gene TRBJ2-5, with 8 bases matching TRBD2. The J segment lost 1 base and the V segment lost 6 bases, leaving 5 bases of the junction unmatched. Germline-derived CDR1 and CDR2 are SGHRS and YFSETQ. The CDR3 totals 14 residues. In DNA form, the CDR3 reads TGCGCCAGCACCGGGGGGGTTATCCAAGAGACCCAGTACTTC. Amino acid sequence: CASTGGVIQETQYF.

V usage is TRBV2 and J usage is TRBJ2-4; D might be TRBD2 (6 bases). Germline CDR1 and CDR2: SNHLY and FYNNEI. V was cut by 7 bases and J by 9 bases, with 16 bases left in between. This CDR3 has 13 amino acids. The CDR3 bases are TGTGCCAGCAAGGGGTCGGAGGGTGGCATTCAGTACTTC. It codes for CASKGSEGGIQYF.

The chain couples TRBV5-1 to TRBJ2-2; no clear D. The CDR3 runs 15 residues. Germline CDR1 SGHRS, CDR2 YFSETQ. V was clipped by 6 bases and J by 0 bases, with 12 bases between them. DNA for the CDR3: TGCGCCAGCACCGAACTGGAATCGAACACCGGGGAGCTGTTTTTT. Protein: CASTELESNTGELFF.

The V and J genes are TRBV20-1 and TRBJ2-2, with D unclear. V dropped 2 bases and J dropped 6 bases, with 19 bases sitting between them. CDR1 and CDR2 (germline): DFQATT, SNEGSKA (reference sequence). This CDR3 spans 16 amino acids. The CDR3 coding sequence is TGCAGTGCTAGAAGCCCCGGTCGGATGAAGCCCGGGGAGCTGTTTTTT. Translating gives CSARSPGRMKPGELFF.